These 10 T cell receptor beta chains originate from one sample sequenced in a study of long-term antiretroviral therapy in people with HIV. Version v3.0 of the immunoSEQ assay ran at survey level. Sequenced by immunoSEQ multiplex PCR; TCRdb stores in-frame clones only, minus some. The repertoire holds 10,000 to 15,000 clones, with around 82% as singletons. Here the sequenced sample was unsorted PBMCs, taken 1.3 years after starting antiretroviral therapy. The receptors stem from a woman aged 18-29 years with HIV.

The chain employs TRBV5-1 and TRBJ2-5, with 9 bases identical to TRBD1. The V and J ends lost 0 bases and 4 bases, in that order; junction bases with no gene match: 4. Germline lookup yields CDR1 SGHRS and CDR2 YFSETQ. The CDR3 contains 15 residues. The CDR3 spells CASSLARQGGETQYF. In DNA form, the CDR3 reads TGCGCCAGCAGCTTGGCCCGACAGGGGGGAGAGACCCAGTACTTC. Complete variable domain (other parts from reference TRBV5-1 and TRBJ2-5): KAGVTQTPRYLIKTRGQQVTLSCSPISGHRSVSWYQQTPGQGLQFLFEYFSETQRNKGNFPGRFSGRQFSNSRSEMNVSTLELGDSALYLCASSLARQGGETQYFGPGTRLLVL.

The V and J genes are TRBV4-2 and TRBJ2-1; 8 bases agree with TRBD1. The J segment lost 2 bases and the V segment lost 1 base, leaving 7 bases of the junction unmatched. CDR1 and CDR2 (germline): LGHNA, YNFKEQ. The CDR3 totals 17 residues. CDR3 coding DNA: TGTGCCAGCAGCCAAGCCTCCACGGGACAGGCCTACAATGAGCAGTTCTTC. This sequence encodes CASSQASTGQAYNEQFF.

This clone was observed a single time. The J gene is TRBJ2-2, the V gene TRBV11-3, with TRBD2 identical over 10 bases. The CDR3 loop spans 16 amino acids. V was pared by 5 bases and J by 6 bases, with 9 bases of the junction left unmatched. The germline V gene encodes CDR1 SGHNT and CDR2 YENEEA. The CDR3 sequence is CASSLVAGGRPGELFF. The DNA of the CDR3 is TGTGCCAGCAGCCTTGTAGCGGGGGGTCGCCCCGGGGAGCTGTTTTTT. The variable domain in full, completed from reference TRBV11-3 and TRBJ2-2, reads EAGVVQSPRYKIIEKKQPVAFWCNPISGHNTLYWYLQNLGQGPELLIRYENEEAVDDSQLPKDRFSAERLKGVDSTLKIQPAELGDSAVYLCASSLVAGGRPGELFFGEGSRLTVL.

The chain couples TRBV29-1 to TRBJ2-7; D gene uncertain. Germline V gene lookup returns CDR1 SQVTM and CDR2 ANQGSEA. The ends were cut back, 6 bases at V and 2 bases at J, with 14 bases in the middle. The length of the CDR3 is 13 residues. The CDR3 coding sequence is TGCAGCGTCGGGCCCGGGCCCGCCTACGAGCAGTACTTC. This sequence encodes CSVGPGPAYEQYF.

V is TRBV7-9 and J is TRBJ1-2, with D uncertain. V was clipped by 4 bases and J by 5 bases, with 11 bases between them. Looked up from germline, CDR1 is SEHNR and CDR2 is FQNEAQ (reference sequence). The CDR3 consists of 13 residues. CDR3: CASSSPMAYGYTF. In nucleotides, the CDR3 is TGTGCCAGCAGCTCTCCTATGGCATATGGCTACACCTTC. Full variable domain (remainder filled in from reference TRBV7-9 and TRBJ1-2): DTGVSQNPRHKITKRGQNVTFRCDPISEHNRLYWYRQTLGQGPEFLTYFQNEAQLEKSRLLSDRFSAERPKGSFSTLEIQRTEQGDSAMYLCASSSPMAYGYTFGSGTRLTVV.

The V call is TRBV5-1, the J call TRBJ2-1, with D possibly being TRBD2 (6 bases). V lost 4 bases and J lost 4, with 9 bases in between. The germline V gene has CDR1 SGHRS and CDR2 YFSETQ. The CDR3 extends over 13 amino acids. CDR3 bases: TGCGCCAGCAGCGGGGACTTATACAATGAGCAGTTCTTC. It encodes CASSGDLYNEQFF.

This clone rates as medium-sized. The V call is TRBV9, the J call TRBJ1-3; TRBD1 is a possible D gene (5 bases). There are 15 residues in the CDR3. The germline CDR1 and CDR2 sequences are SGDLS and YYNGEE. V gave up 5 bases and J gave up 0 bases, with 12 bases separating them. This CDR3 is CASSGDGVSGNTIYF. In DNA form, the CDR3 reads TGTGCCAGCAGTGGGGACGGGGTCTCTGGAAACACCATATATTTT.

The rearrangement uses TRBV28 and TRBJ2-1, with TRBD1 matching 7 bases. Trimming at V came to 3 bases and at J to 1 base, leaving 3 bases not matched to a gene. The CDR3 runs 15 residues. Germline V CDR1 and CDR2: MDHEN, SYDVKM. CDR3 in amino acids: CASSFGQASYNEQFF. The CDR3 DNA sequence: TGTGCCAGCAGTTTCGGACAGGCTTCCTACAATGAGCAGTTCTTC.

The V and J genes are TRBV11-2 and TRBJ1-1; D unresolved. There are 13 residues in the CDR3. Germline loops: CDR1 SGHAT, CDR2 FQNNGV. The V end was cut by 6 bases, the J end by 8 bases, with 16 bases between. CDR3 amino acids: CASRRGGPPEAFF. The CDR3 region has the DNA TGTGCCAGCAGGCGGGGAGGGCCCCCCGAAGCTTTCTTT.

The table lists this clone with a count of one. The chain employs TRBV5-1 and TRBJ1-1; D gene uncertain. Trimming took 1 base from V and 2 from J, leaving 6 bases between them. The CDR3 has 13 amino acids. Germline V gene lookup returns CDR1 SGHRS and CDR2 YFSETQ. In DNA form, the CDR3 reads TGCGCCAGCAGCTTGTGGGCCAACACTGAAGCTTTCTTT. It specifies CASSLWANTEAFF. The variable domain in full, with the rest retrieved from reference TRBV5-1 and TRBJ1-1, is KAGVTQTPRYLIKTRGQQVTLSCSPISGHRSVSWYQQTPGQGLQFLFEYFSETQRNKGNFPGRFSGRQFSNSRSEMNVSTLELGDSALYLCASSLWANTEAFFGQGTRLTVV.